The 20 T cell receptor beta chains given below trace back to one sample, sequenced in a study of identical twins listed by TCRdb under 2016. Libraries came from 5' RACE. The sequencing machine was an Illumina HiSeq 2000. Through fastp at Q25 and MiXCR, TCRdb rebuilt clones from the public reads, retaining in-frame beta chains. Merged by CDR3 protein, the rows form single entries marked with the most common genes and DNA. The sample profile shows 200,000 to 300,000 distinct CDR3 sequences; approximately 8% of them were found once. More than 5% of the sample is in the top ten clones. These data also featured in a second study, about yellow fever vaccine responses in identical twins.

Sequenced: CD8+ T cells sorted from blood. The receptors here all came from a woman aged 18-30 years in good health.

This clonotype was seen a few times. This sequence joins TRBV5-6 and TRBJ2-2; D may be TRBD2 (6 bases). CDR1 is SGHDT and CDR2 is YYEEEE in the germline V gene. Trimming took off 4 bases at V and 8 bases at J, with 15 bases between the two ends. The CDR3 runs to 14 residues. CDR3 bases: TGTGCCAGCAGCGCCCCGAGGGAGGAGGGGGAGCTGTTTTTT. Translated: CASSAPREEGELFF.

J is TRBJ2-5 and V is TRBV4-1; perhaps D is TRBD1 or TRBD2 (5 bases each). The germline CDR1 and CDR2 sequences are MGHRA and YSYEKL. CDR3 length: 15 residues. Trimming shortened V by 0 bases and J by 5 bases, and 13 bases separated the two germline ends. CDR3 bases: TGCGCCAGCAGCCAAGAAGGCAGGGACGTCGAGACCCAGTACTTC. As protein: CASSQEGRDVETQYF.

The chain carries TRBV28 and TRBJ2-1, with 7 nucleotides matching TRBD2. CDR3 length equals 13 residues. Trimming took 10 bases from V and 3 from J; bases not matched to a gene: 6. Germline CDR1 is MDHEN and CDR2 is SYDVKM. The CDR3 sequence is CATETSHYNEQFF. The CDR3 bases are TGTGCCACCGAGACTAGCCACTACAATGAGCAGTTCTTC.

V gene TRBV14 combines with J gene TRBJ2-1; D tentatively fits TRBD1 or TRBD2 (6 bases each). The germline V gene encodes CDR1 SGHDN and CDR2 FVKESK. There are 17 residues in the CDR3. V lost 0 bases and J 12 bases, leaving 24 bases between the germline ends. The CDR3 spells CASSQDQPQEGVIAQFF. The DNA of the CDR3 is TGTGCCAGCAGCCAAGATCAGCCCCAGGAGGGGGTAATCGCGCAGTTCTTC.

The sample holds many counts of this clonotype. J is TRBJ2-7 and V is TRBV7-8, with 7 bases identical to TRBD1. This CDR3 contains 14 residues. Germline V gene sequence: CDR1 SGHVS, CDR2 FQNEAQ. With 1 base clipped from V and 1 base from J, the junction kept 1 base outside the gene matches. CDR3 loop: CASSLVGQSYEQYV. Written as DNA, the CDR3 is TGTGCCAGCAGCTTAGTGGGACAGTCCTACGAGCAGTACGTC.

Many counts were recorded for this clonotype. The chain joins TRBV7-9 to TRBJ2-5; a weak D match, TRBD2 (5 bases). The germline gives CDR1 SEHNR, CDR2 FQNEAQ (reference sequence). V was trimmed by 7 bases and J by 5 bases, leaving 11 bases between them. The CDR3 length is 12 residues. DNA of the CDR3: TGTGCCAGCAAATTCGGGGAGGAGACCCAGTACTTC. It is translated as CASKFGEETQYF.

This clonotype was counted only a few times. The V call is TRBV7-9, the J call TRBJ1-1; 7 bases agree with TRBD1. CDR3 length equals 14 residues. Trimming at V came to 5 bases and at J to 0 bases, leaving 3 bases not matched to a gene. CDR1 is SEHNR and CDR2 is FQNEAQ in the germline V gene (reference sequence). The CDR3 region has the DNA TGTGCCAGCAGCGGGGGACAGTTGAACACTGAAGCTTTCTTT. It translates to CASSGGQLNTEAFF.

The chain is built from TRBV5-6 and TRBJ2-5; D is unresolved. Germline V gives CDR1 SGHDT, CDR2 YYEEEE. This CDR3 contains 15 residues. The V end was cut by 3 bases, the J end by 6 bases, with 18 bases between. The CDR3 DNA is TGTGCCAGCAGCTCCCGGCTGGTAGTTCAAAAGACCCAGTACTTC. Protein sequence: CASSSRLVVQKTQYF. Full variable domain (outside the CDR3, taken from reference TRBV5-6 and TRBJ2-5): DAGVTQSPTHLIKTRGQQVTLRCSPKSGHDTVSWYQQALGQGPQFIFQYYEEEERQRGNFPDRFSGHQFPNYSSELNVNALLLGDSALYLCASSSRLVVQKTQYFGPGTRLLVL.

This clonotype was seen a handful of times. The gene calls are TRBV29-1 and TRBJ2-1; D is perhaps TRBD1 or TRBD2 (5 bases each). Germline CDR1 is SQVTM and CDR2 is ANQGSEA. CDR3 length equals 14 residues. The V end was cut by 6 bases, the J end by 2 bases, with 14 bases between. For the CDR3, the DNA is TGCAGCGTCCAGAGGGGCGGGCCCTACAATGAGCAGTTCTTC. Translating it yields CSVQRGGPYNEQFF.

The chain couples TRBV27 to TRBJ2-1; 12 nucleotides agree with TRBD2. Germline V gene lookup returns CDR1 MNHEY and CDR2 SMNVEV (reference sequence). The CDR3 has 17 amino acids. Losses at the gene ends were 6 bases for V and 0 bases for J; bases not matched to a gene: 6. CDR3 protein: CASSPSSGGASYNEQFF. In DNA, the CDR3 is TGTGCCAGCAGCCCCTCTAGCGGGGGGGCCTCCTACAATGAGCAGTTCTTC.

The V and J genes are TRBV12-2 and TRBJ2-4; the table's D call, TRBD2, has no DNA check behind it. TRBV12-2 is marked as a pseudogene. This CDR3 is 16 amino acids long. In nucleotides, the CDR3 is TGTGCAAGTCGCAAGGCTAGCGGGAGTAACGGGAACATTCAGTACTTC. It specifies CASRKASGSNGNIQYF.

The table lists this clonotype with many counts. The J gene is TRBJ1-5, the V gene TRBV19; 7 nucleotides align to TRBD1. CDR3 length equals 14 residues. V lost 3 bases, J lost 6 bases, and 5 bases stayed unmatched. Per the germline V gene, CDR1 is LNHDA and CDR2 is SQIVND (reference sequence). The CDR3 sequence is CASSMTGTGQPQHF. The CDR3 DNA sequence: TGTGCCAGTAGTATGACAGGGACGGGTCAGCCCCAGCATTTT.

The table lists this clonotype with many counts. Here the CDR3 DNA reads TGCGCCAGCAGCCTGACAGGGCGCGCGGGGACTGAAGCTTTCTTT. Residues: CASSLTGRAGTEAFF. V and J are TRBV5-1 and TRBJ1-1, with TRBD1 matching over 7 bases. Germline values: CDR1 SGHRS, CDR2 YFSETQ. V shed 4 bases, J shed 5 bases, and the junction held 11 bases outside the gene matches. This CDR3 is 15 amino acids long.

In its sample, this clonotype was seen many times. This sequence joins TRBV14 and TRBJ2-2; perhaps TRBD2 as D (5 bases). The germline V and J ends were trimmed by 4 bases and 0 bases, with 9 bases remaining between them. Germline CDR1 and CDR2: SGHDN and FVKESK. This CDR3 has 15 amino acids. Here the CDR3 DNA reads TGTGCCAGCAGCCTAACGAGGGCGAACACCGGGGAGCTGTTTTTT. Amino acid sequence: CASSLTRANTGELFF.

This chain uses TRBV6-1 with TRBJ2-1; D may be TRBD1 (6 bases). The CDR3 runs to 14 residues. The germline V gene has CDR1 MNHNS and CDR2 SASEGT. Trimming cost V 6 bases and J 5 bases, with 14 bases left between them. CDR3 nucleotides: TGTGCCAGCAGCCTCGCCAGGGGTCACAATGAGCAGTTCTTC. Its translation: CASSLARGHNEQFF.

The chain has TRBV2 and TRBJ2-1, with a weak D call TRBD1 (5 bases). Trimming stripped 7 bases from V and 6 bases from J, with 10 bases between. The CDR3 runs to 12 residues. Germline assignment: CDR1 SNHLY and CDR2 FYNNEI. The CDR3 DNA reads TGTGCCAGCATCCCAGGGCCCAATGAGCAGTTCTTC. It specifies CASIPGPNEQFF. Based on the CDR3 plus reference TRBV2 and TRBJ2-1, the full variable domain is EPEVTQTPSHQVTQMGQEVILRCVPISNHLYFYWYRQILGQKVEFLVSFYNNEISEKSEIFDDQFSVERPDGSNFTLKIRSTKLEDSAMYFCASIPGPNEQFFGPGTRLTVL.

The CDR3 region has the DNA TGTGCCACCAGCAGAGATCAGTGGGTGAAAAGCTCCTACGAGCAGTACTTC. Translated: CATSRDQWVKSSYEQYF. This chain links TRBV15 with TRBJ2-7, with D unclear. Germline V lookup: CDR1 LNHNV, CDR2 YYDKDF (reference sequence). There are 17 residues in the CDR3. Trimming removed 0 bases at V and 0 bases at J, with 15 bases between.

This clonotype was recorded at least ten times. The V and J genes are TRBV4-2 and TRBJ1-3, with 8 bases identical to TRBD1. The CDR3 consists of 16 residues. CDR1 is LGHNA and CDR2 is YNFKEQ in the germline V gene. Trimming at V came to 0 bases and at J to 2 bases, leaving 3 bases not matched to a gene. In DNA, the CDR3 is TGTGCCAGCAGCCAAGATTACAGGGGGGCTGGAAACACCATATATTTT. It encodes CASSQDYRGAGNTIYF.

V is TRBV10-3 and J is TRBJ1-1; tentatively, D is TRBD1 (6 bases). Trimming pared 7 bases from V and 5 bases from J, leaving 14 bases between. This CDR3 is 13 amino acids long. Per the germline V gene, CDR1 is ENHRY and CDR2 is SYGVKD. CDR3 nucleotides: TGTGCCATCACCCAGGGAAGGGGGACTGAAGCTTTCTTT. This codes for CAITQGRGTEAFF.

This clonotype has more than one count but fewer than ten. The V and J genes are TRBV14 and TRBJ2-1, with D possibly TRBD1 on 6 matching bases. The CDR3 covers 16 residues. The V and J ends lost 4 bases and 3 bases respectively, with 16 bases between them. Germline assignment: CDR1 SGHDN and CDR2 FVKESK. The CDR3 spells CASSLRDTRGYNEQFF. The CDR3 DNA follows: TGTGCCAGCAGCCTACGGGACACCCGGGGCTACAATGAGCAGTTCTTC.